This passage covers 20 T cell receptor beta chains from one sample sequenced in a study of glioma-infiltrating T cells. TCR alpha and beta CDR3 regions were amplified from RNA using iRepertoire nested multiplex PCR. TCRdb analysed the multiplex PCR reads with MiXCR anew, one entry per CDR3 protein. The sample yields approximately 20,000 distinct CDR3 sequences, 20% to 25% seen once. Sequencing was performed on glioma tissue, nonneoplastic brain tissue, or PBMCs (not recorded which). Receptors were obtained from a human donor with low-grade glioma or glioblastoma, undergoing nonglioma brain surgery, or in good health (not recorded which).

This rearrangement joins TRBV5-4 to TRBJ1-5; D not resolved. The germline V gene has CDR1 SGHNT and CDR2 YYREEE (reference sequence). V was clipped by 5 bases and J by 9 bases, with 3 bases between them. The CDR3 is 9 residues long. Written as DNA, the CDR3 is TGTGCCAGCAGTCCGCCCCAGCATTTT. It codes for CASSPPQHF. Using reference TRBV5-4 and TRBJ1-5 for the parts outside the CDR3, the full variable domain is ETGVTQSPTHLIKTRGQQVTLRCSSQSGHNTVSWYQQALGQGPQFIFQYYREEENGRGNFPPRFSGLQFPNYSSELNVNALELDDSALYLCASSPPQHFGDGTRLSIL.

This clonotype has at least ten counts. CDR3 nucleotide sequence: TGTGCCAGCAGTGGCCGGACAGGGTGGGGCAATGAGCAGTTCTTC. This codes for CASSGRTGWGNEQFF. This chain uses TRBV6-1 with TRBJ2-1, with 8 nucleotides matching TRBD1. Losses at the gene ends were 4 bases for V and 6 bases for J; bases not matched to a gene: 8. There are 15 residues in the CDR3. CDR1 is MNHNS and CDR2 is SASEGT in the germline V gene.

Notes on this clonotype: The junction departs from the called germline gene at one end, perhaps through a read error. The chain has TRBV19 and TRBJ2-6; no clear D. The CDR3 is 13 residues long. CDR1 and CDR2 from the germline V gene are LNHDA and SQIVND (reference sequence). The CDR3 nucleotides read TGTGCCAGTACGATCTCTGGGACCAACGTCCTGACTTTC. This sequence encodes CASTISGTNVLTF.

This chain's CDR3 is CATSDSRIGEQFF. The CDR3 region has the DNA TGTGCCACCAGTGATTCTCGGATAGGTGAGCAGTTCTTC. J is TRBJ2-1 and V is TRBV24-1; D is unresolved. Germline-derived CDR1 and CDR2 are KGHDR and SFDVKD. The CDR3 extends over 13 amino acids. V shed 2 bases and J shed 9 bases, with 10 bases lying between them.

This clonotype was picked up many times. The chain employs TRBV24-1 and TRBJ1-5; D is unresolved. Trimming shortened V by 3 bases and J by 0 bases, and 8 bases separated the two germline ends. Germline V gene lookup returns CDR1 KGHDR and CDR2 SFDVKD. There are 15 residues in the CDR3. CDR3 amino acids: CATSDRGHSNQPQHF. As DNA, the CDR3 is TGTGCCACCAGTGATCGCGGTCATAGCAATCAGCCCCAGCATTTT.

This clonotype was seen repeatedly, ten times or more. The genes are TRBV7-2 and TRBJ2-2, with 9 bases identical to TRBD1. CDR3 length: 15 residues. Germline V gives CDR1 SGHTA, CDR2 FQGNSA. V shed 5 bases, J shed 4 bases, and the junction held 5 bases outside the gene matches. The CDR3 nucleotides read TGTGCCAGCAGCCTTCGACAGGGGGTCACCGGGGAGCTGTTTTTT. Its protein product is CASSLRQGVTGELFF.

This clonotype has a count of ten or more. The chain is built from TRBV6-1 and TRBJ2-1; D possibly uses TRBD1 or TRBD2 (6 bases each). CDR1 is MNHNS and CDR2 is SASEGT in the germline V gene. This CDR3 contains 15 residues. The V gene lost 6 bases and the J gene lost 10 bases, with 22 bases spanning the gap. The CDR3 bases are TGTGCCAGCAGGAACGACAGGAGGGAATTAGACGAGCAGTTCTTC. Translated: CASRNDRRELDEQFF.

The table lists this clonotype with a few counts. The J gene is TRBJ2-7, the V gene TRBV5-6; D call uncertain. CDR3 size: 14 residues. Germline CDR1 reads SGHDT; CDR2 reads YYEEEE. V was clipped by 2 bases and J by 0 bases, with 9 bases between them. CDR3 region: CASSFVGSSYEQYF. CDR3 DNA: TGTGCCAGCAGCTTTGTTGGTAGCTCCTACGAGCAGTACTTC.

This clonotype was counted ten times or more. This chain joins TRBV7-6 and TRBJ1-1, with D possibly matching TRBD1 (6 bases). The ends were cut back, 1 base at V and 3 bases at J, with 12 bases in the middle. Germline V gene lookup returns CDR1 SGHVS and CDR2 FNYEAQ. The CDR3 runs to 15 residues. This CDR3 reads CASSLGGAGDTEAFF. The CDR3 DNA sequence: TGTGCCAGCAGCTTAGGGGGGGCAGGGGACACTGAAGCTTTCTTT.

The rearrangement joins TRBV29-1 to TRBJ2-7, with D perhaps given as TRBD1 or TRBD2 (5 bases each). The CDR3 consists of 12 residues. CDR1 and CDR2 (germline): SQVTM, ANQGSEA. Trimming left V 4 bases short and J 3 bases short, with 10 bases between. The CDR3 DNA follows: TGCAGCGTTGTTAGGGGAGTCTACGAGCAGTACTTC. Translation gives CSVVRGVYEQYF.

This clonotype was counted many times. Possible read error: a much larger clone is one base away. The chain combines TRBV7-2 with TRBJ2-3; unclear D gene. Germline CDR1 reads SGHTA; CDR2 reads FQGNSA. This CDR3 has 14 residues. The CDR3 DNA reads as TGTGCCCGCAGCCCAGACACAAACACAGATACGCAGTATTTT. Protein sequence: CARSPDTNTDTQYF.

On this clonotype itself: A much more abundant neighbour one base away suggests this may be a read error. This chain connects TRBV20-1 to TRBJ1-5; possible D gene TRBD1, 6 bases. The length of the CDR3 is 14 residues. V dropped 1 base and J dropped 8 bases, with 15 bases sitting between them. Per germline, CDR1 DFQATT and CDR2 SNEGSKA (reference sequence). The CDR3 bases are TGCAGTGCTAGAGGTTCAGGGGCCCCTAAGCCCCAGCATTTT. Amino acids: CSARGSGAPKPQHF.

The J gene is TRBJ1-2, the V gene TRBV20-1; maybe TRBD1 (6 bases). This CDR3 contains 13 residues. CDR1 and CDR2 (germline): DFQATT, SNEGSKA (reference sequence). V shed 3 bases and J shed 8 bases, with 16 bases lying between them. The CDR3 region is CSASRQAIRGYTF. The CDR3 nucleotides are TGCAGTGCTAGCCGACAGGCCATCCGAGGCTACACCTTC.

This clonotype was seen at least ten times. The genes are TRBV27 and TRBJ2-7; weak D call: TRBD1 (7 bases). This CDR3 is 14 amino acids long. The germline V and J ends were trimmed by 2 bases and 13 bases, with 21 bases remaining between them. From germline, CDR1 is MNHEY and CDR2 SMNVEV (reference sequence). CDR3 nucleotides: TGTGCCAGCAGTTTACTACCCGGGACAGAGGAGGGATACTTC. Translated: CASSLLPGTEEGYF.

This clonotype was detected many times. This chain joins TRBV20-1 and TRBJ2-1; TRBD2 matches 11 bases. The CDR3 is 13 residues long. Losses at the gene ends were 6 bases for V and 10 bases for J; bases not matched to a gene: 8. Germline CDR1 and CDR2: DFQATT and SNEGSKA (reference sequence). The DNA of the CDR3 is TGCAGTGCCGTTAGCGGGGGGGCCCGAGAGCAGTTCTTC. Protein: CSAVSGGAREQFF.

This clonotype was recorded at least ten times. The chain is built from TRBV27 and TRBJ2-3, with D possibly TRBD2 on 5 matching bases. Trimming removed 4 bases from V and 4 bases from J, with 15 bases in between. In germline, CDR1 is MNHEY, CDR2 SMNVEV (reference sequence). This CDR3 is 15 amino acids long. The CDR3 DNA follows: TGTGCCAGCAGTTCCAACCCTTCGAGGGCAGATACGCAGTATTTT. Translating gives CASSSNPSRADTQYF.

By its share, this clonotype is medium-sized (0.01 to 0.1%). CDR3 DNA: TGCAGTGCTAGAGATCGCCTCCGTGGAACCTACGAGCAGTACTTC. Its protein is CSARDRLRGTYEQYF. V gene TRBV20-1 combines with J gene TRBJ2-7; D remains unclear. CDR1 is DFQATT and CDR2 is SNEGSKA in the germline V gene (reference sequence). Trimming left V 0 bases short and J 2 bases short, with 14 bases between. This CDR3 spans 15 amino acids.

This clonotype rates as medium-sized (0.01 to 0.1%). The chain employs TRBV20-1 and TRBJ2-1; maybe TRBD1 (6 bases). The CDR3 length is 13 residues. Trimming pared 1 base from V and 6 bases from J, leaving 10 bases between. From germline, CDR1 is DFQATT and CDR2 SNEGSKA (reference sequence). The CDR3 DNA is TGCAGTGCTAGAGTAGGACAGTTCAATGAGCAGTTCTTC. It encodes CSARVGQFNEQFF.

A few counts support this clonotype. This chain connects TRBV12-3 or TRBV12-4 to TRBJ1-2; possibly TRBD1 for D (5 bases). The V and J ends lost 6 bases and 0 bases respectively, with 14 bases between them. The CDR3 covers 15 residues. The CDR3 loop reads CASRDSGTANYGYTF. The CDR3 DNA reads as TGTGCCAGCAGAGACTCCGGGACGGCTAACTATGGCTACACCTTC.

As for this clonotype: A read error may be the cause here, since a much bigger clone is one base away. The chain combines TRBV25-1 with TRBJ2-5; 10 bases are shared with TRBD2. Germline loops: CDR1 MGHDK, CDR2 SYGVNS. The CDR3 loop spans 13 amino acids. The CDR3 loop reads CASKAGGQLTLYF. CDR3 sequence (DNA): TGTGCCAGCAAAGCGGGGGGGCAATTAACCCTGTACTTC.